This T cell receptor (beta chain) was sequenced in a study of regulatory T cells in long-lasting Graves disease. Notes on the study in general: A reduction in accuracy may have resulted from the small sample size. Among samples with persistent disease, TRBV28, TRBJ1-2 and TRBJ2-5 were favored.

iRepertoire HTBI primers and Arm-PCR of CDR3 regions built TCR beta libraries. TCRdb re-called the multiplex PCR reads with MiXCR, one entry per CDR3 protein. The sample lists 500,000 to 700,000 distinct CDR3 sequences, about 30% occurring once. In its sample, this clonotype was seen many times. Its target is not known. The V end was cut by 0 bases, the J end by 6 bases, with 15 bases between. The CDR3 sequence is 15 residues long. Time point specified: persistent/refractory GD, antithyroid drugs over 5 years with positive TRAb. Isolated PBMC RNA provided the starting material for the TCR library. This chain uses TRBV12-3 or TRBV12-4 with TRBJ2-7, with TRBD1 as a possible D gene (6 bases). This specimen was peripheral blood mononuclear cells (PBMCs), taken when the disease was refractory, from a patient treated with antithyroid drugs. The TCR sequence derives from a female donor with Graves disease. The CDR3 DNA is TGTGCCAGCAGTTTAGCGGGTTGGCAGGGGCGCGAGCAGTACTTC. This gives the protein CASSLAGWQGREQYF.